These 11 T cell receptor beta chains were sequenced from one sample in a study of shared clonotypes between healthy human individuals. Method: immunoSEQ multiplex PCR; TCRdb's copy keeps in-frame clones and lacks some. Of about 680,000 clones in the sample, approximately 73% were seen once. The specimen sequenced was memory CD4+ T cells sorted from blood. Subset: CD45RA-negative fraction. The receptors were gathered from a woman younger than 45 in good health.

V usage is TRBV15 and J usage is TRBJ1-5; a weak D match, TRBD1 (6 bases). The V gene's germline CDR1 is LNHNV and CDR2 YYDKDF (reference sequence). Trimming took off 5 bases at V and 0 bases at J, with 17 bases between the two ends. CDR3 length: 17 residues. The CDR3 DNA sequence: TGTGCCACCAGCTCCCTAAGGATCAGGGGTAGCAATCAGCCCCAGCATTTT. Protein sequence: CATSSLRIRGSNQPQHF.

The chain couples TRBV14 to TRBJ2-1; 7 nucleotides align to TRBD2. After removal of 0 bases from V and 15 bases from J, the junction contained 8 bases not matched to a gene. Germline CDR1 reads SGHDN; CDR2 reads FVKESK. The CDR3 has 13 amino acids. Written as DNA, the CDR3 is TGTGCCAGCAGCCAAGACGCTAGCGGTATCGGGTTCTTC. Encoded protein: CASSQDASGIGFF.

The rearrangement links TRBV5-5 to TRBJ1-2, with TRBD1 matching over 11 bases. V lost 3 bases and J lost 4; bases outside the gene matches: 5. The CDR3 covers 15 residues. Germline CDR1 reads SGHKS; CDR2 reads YYEKEE (reference sequence). CDR3 protein: CASSWTGGDGYGYTF. CDR3 nucleotides: TGTGCCAGCAGCTGGACAGGGGGCGATGGCTATGGCTACACCTTC.

V and J are TRBV5-8 and TRBJ2-1, with D perhaps TRBD2 (5 bases). Germline CDR1 and CDR2: SGHTS and YDEGEE. Trimming removed 4 bases at V and 5 bases at J, with 19 bases between. This CDR3 is 16 amino acids long. CDR3 loop: CASSRGFSERHNEQFF. For the CDR3, the DNA is TGTGCCAGCAGCCGGGGTTTTTCGGAGCGCCACAATGAGCAGTTCTTC.

This clone was observed a handful of times. At the DNA level, this CDR3 is encoded by other sequences in the same sample as well. V is TRBV6-5 and J is TRBJ2-5; a weak D match, TRBD2 (5 bases). The CDR3 has 12 amino acids. Germline CDR1 and CDR2: MNHEY and SVGAGI. V was trimmed by 6 bases and J by 4 bases, leaving 9 bases between them. The CDR3, as DNA: TGTGCCAGCAGAGGCAGCGGAGAGACCCAGTACTTC. Its translation: CASRGSGETQYF.

The chain combines TRBV7-2 with TRBJ2-7; D remains ambiguous. Germline values: CDR1 SGHTA, CDR2 FQGNSA. The CDR3 extends over 13 amino acids. Trimming stripped 4 bases from V and 4 bases from J, with 11 bases between. As DNA, the CDR3 is TGTGCCAGCAGCTCACGGGTCATTTACGAGCAGTACTTC. Its translation is CASSSRVIYEQYF. Full variable domain (rest looked up from reference TRBV7-2 and TRBJ2-7): GAGVSQSPSNKVTEKGKDVELRCDPISGHTALYWYRQSLGQGLEFLIYFQGNSAPDKSGLPSDRFSAERTGGSVSTLTIQRTQQEDSAVYLCASSSRVIYEQYFGPGTRLTVT.

This chain joins TRBV28 and TRBJ2-7, with 9 positions matching TRBD2. Looked up from germline, CDR1 is MDHEN and CDR2 is SYDVKM. This CDR3 contains 15 residues. J was trimmed by 5 bases and V by 2 bases; bases with no gene match: 7. Here the CDR3 DNA reads TGTGCCAGCAGTTTACCAGCGGGGGGCCTGAACGAGCAGTACTTC. It encodes CASSLPAGGLNEQYF.

The CDR3 spells CASREENQPQHF. The CDR3 DNA reads as TGTGCCAGCAGAGAAGAGAATCAGCCCCAGCATTTT. The rearrangement joins TRBV28 to TRBJ1-5; D remains ambiguous. The V end lost 6 bases, the J end lost 4 bases, and 7 bases lay between the germline ends. The germline V gene encodes CDR1 MDHEN and CDR2 SYDVKM. This CDR3 is built from 12 residues.

The V call is TRBV11-3, the J call TRBJ2-7; D is unclear. The V end was cut by 0 bases, the J end by 12 bases, with 24 bases between. CDR1 is SGHNT and CDR2 is YENEEA in the germline V gene. CDR3 length: 16 residues. The CDR3 is CASSLDSARPTRTGYF. CDR3 bases: TGTGCCAGCAGCTTAGATTCCGCGAGACCCACCCGAACTGGGTACTTC.

To note about this clone: Other DNA sequences in this sample translate to the same CDR3. The V call is TRBV7-9, the J call TRBJ2-3; D unresolved. CDR3 length equals 14 residues. Germline loops: CDR1 SEHNR, CDR2 FQNEAQ (reference sequence). Trimming stripped 2 bases from V and 3 bases from J, with 9 bases between. CDR3 protein: CASSLIGGTDTQYF. CDR3 bases: TGTGCCAGCAGCTTAATCGGCGGAACAGATACGCAGTATTTT.

This sequence joins TRBV28 and TRBJ1-4; tentative D call: TRBD1 (6 bases). Looked up from germline, CDR1 is MDHEN and CDR2 is SYDVKM. The CDR3 is 13 residues long. Trimming stripped 8 bases from V and 5 bases from J, with 12 bases between. This CDR3 is CASRRQVNEKLFF. CDR3 sequence (DNA): TGTGCCAGCCGTCGACAGGTGAATGAAAAACTGTTTTTT. Looking up the rest from reference TRBV28 and TRBJ1-4 gives the full variable domain: DVKVTQSSRYLVKRTGEKVFLECVQDMDHENMFWYRQDPGLGLRLIYFSYDVKMKEKGDIPEGYSVSREKKERFSLILESASTNQTSMYLCASRRQVNEKLFFGSGTQLSVL.